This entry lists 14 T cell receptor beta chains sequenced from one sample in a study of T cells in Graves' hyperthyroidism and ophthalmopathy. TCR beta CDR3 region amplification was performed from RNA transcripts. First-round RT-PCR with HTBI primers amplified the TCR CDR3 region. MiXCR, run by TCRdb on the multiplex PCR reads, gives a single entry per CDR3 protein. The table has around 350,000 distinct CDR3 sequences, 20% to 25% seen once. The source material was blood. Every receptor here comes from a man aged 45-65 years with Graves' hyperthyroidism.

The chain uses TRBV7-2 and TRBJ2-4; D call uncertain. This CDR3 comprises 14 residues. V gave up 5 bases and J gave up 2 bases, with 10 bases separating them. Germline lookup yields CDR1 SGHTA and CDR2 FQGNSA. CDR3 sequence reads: CASSLDITKNIQYF. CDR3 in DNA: TGTGCCAGCAGCCTAGACATTACCAAAAACATTCAGTACTTC.

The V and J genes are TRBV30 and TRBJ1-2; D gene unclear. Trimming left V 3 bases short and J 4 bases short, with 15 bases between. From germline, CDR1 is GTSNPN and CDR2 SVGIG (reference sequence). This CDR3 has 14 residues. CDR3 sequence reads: CAWRGRAGIYGYTF. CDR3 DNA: TGTGCCTGGAGGGGTAGGGCTGGGATCTATGGCTACACCTTC.

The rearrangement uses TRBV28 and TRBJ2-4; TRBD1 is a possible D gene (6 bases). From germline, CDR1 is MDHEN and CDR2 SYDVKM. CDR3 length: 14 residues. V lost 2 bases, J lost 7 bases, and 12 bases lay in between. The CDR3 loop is CASSLARGGNIQYF. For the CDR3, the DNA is TGTGCCAGCAGTTTAGCCAGGGGTGGGAACATTCAGTACTTC.

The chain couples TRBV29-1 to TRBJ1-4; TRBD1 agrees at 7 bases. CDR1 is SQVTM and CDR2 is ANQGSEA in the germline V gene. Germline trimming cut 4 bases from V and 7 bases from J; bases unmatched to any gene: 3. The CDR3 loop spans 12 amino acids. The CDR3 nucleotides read TGCAGCGTTGGACAGGGTGGTGAAAAACTGTTTTTT. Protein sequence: CSVGQGGEKLFF.

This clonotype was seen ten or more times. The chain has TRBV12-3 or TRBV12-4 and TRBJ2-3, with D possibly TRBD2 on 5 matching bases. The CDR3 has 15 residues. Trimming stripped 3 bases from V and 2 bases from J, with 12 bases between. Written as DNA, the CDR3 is TGTGCCAGCAGTTTGTCTAGCATCACCACAGATACGCAGTATTTT. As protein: CASSLSSITTDTQYF.

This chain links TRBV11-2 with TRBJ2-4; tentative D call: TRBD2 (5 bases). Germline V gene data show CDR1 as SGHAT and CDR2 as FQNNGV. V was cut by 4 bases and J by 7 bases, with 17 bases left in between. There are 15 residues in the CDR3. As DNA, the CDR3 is TGTGCCAGCAGCTCCGCCGGGCGGACGGGGAACATTCAGTACTTC. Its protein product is CASSSAGRTGNIQYF.

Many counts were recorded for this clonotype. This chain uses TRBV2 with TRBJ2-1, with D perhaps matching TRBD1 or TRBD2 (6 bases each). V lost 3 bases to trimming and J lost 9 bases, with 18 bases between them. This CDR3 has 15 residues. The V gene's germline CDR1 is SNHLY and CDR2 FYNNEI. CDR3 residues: CASSERGVGGGEQFF. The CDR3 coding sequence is TGTGCCAGCAGTGAGAGGGGGGTCGGGGGTGGTGAGCAGTTCTTC.

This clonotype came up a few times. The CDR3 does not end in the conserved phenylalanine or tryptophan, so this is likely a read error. CDR3 DNA sequence: TGTGCCAGCAGCTTAGGGGTGCGCGGGAGTTTCGGAGAGACCCAGTACCTC. This codes for CASSLGVRGSFGETQYL. The V and J genes are TRBV7-3 and TRBJ2-5; 7 bases line up with TRBD2. J gave up 4 bases and V 2 bases, and 13 bases lay outside the gene matches. CDR1 and CDR2 (germline): SGHTA, FQGTGA. The CDR3 extends over 17 amino acids.

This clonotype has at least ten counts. CDR3 protein: CASSLDRAVSYEQYF. The CDR3 DNA is TGTGCCAGCAGTTTAGACAGGGCCGTCTCCTACGAGCAGTACTTC. The chain carries TRBV2 and TRBJ2-7; 7 nucleotides match TRBD1. The CDR3 is 15 residues long. Germline V gives CDR1 SNHLY, CDR2 FYNNEI. V shed 5 bases and J 0 bases; nucleotides not matched to a gene: 7. Combining the CDR3 with reference TRBV2 and TRBJ2-7 gives the whole variable domain EPEVTQTPSHQVTQMGQEVILRCVPISNHLYFYWYRQILGQKVEFLVSFYNNEISEKSEIFDDQFSVERPDGSNFTLKIRSTKLEDSAMYFCASSLDRAVSYEQYFGPGTRLTVT.

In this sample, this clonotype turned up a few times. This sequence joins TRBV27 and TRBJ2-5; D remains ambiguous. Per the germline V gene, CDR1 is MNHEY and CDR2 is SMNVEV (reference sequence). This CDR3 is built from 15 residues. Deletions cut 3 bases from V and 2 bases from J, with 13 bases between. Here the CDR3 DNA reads TGTGCCAGCAGTTTCGTCATGGGTAGACAAGAGACCCAGTACTTC. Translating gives CASSFVMGRQETQYF.

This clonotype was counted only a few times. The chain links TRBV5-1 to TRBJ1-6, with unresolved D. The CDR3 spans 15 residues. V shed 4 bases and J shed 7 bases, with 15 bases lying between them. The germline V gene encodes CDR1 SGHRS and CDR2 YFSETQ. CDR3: CASSNDGVWNSPLHF. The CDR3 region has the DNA TGCGCCAGCAGCAACGACGGTGTCTGGAATTCACCCCTCCACTTT.

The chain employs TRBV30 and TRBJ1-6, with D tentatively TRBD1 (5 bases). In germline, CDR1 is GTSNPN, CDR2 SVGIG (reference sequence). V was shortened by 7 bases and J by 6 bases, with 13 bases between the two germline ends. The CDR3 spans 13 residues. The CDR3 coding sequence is TGTGCCTCACTCCGGGACGGTAATTCACCCCTCCACTTT. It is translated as CASLRDGNSPLHF.

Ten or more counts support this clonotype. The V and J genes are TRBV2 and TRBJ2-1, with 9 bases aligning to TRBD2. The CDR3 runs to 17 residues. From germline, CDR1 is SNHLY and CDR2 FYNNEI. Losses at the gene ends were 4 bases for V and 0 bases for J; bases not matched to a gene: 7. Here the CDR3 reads CASSGGASGTSYNEQFF. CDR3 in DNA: TGTGCCAGCAGTGGGGGAGCTAGCGGGACCTCCTACAATGAGCAGTTCTTC.

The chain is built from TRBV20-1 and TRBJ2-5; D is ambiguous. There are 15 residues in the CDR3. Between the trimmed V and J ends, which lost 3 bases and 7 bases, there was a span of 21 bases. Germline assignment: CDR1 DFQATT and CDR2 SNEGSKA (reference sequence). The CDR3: CSASPPIRTRGTQYF. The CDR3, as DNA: TGCAGTGCTAGTCCCCCCATTAGGACGCGAGGGACCCAGTACTTC.